Below are 29 T cell receptor beta chains sequenced from a single sample in a study of T cell repertoires in cytomegalovirus infection. TCRdb ran MiXCR on the reads and lists one entry per CDR3 protein. The data show approximately 730,000 distinct CDR3 sequences, just under 30% seen once. Their cognate antigens are unknown. Here the sequenced sample was cultured CD8+ T cells from PBMCs, taken from culture after CMV antigen stimulation. All receptors come from a human donor in good health (CMV status not recorded). Some clones in this sample may be carry-over from other donors' samples.

Ten or more counts support this clonotype. V is TRBV7-2 and J is TRBJ2-5; D gene uncertain. Germline CDR1 and CDR2: SGHTA and FQGNSA. The CDR3 spans 12 residues. V dropped 5 bases and J dropped 4 bases, with 8 bases sitting between them. CDR3 residues: CASSGELETQYF. CDR3 coding DNA: TGTGCCAGCAGCGGAGAGTTAGAGACCCAGTACTTC.

For the CDR3, the DNA is TGTGCCACCAGCGGGGTCTATCTCTCTGGGGCCAACGTCCTGACTTTC. Its protein is CATSGVYLSGANVLTF. The chain has TRBV15 and TRBJ2-6; no clear D. The germline gives CDR1 LNHNV, CDR2 YYDKDF (reference sequence). V was clipped by 5 bases and J by 0 bases, with 11 bases between them. The CDR3 is 16 residues long.

The chain links TRBV5-1 to TRBJ1-2, with D possibly matching TRBD1 (6 bases). Trimming shortened V by 4 bases and J by 3 bases, and 31 bases separated the two germline ends. Germline CDR1 SGHRS, CDR2 YFSETQ. CDR3 length: 20 residues. The CDR3 reads CASSLGSFVSRDTGDYGYTF. The CDR3 bases are TGCGCCAGCAGCCTGGGCAGTTTCGTATCCCGGGACACGGGGGACTATGGCTACACCTTC.

The chain combines TRBV10-3 with TRBJ1-5; a possible D gene is TRBD1 (5 bases). In germline, CDR1 is ENHRY, CDR2 SYGVKD. The germline V and J ends were trimmed by 4 bases and 7 bases, with 20 bases remaining between them. This CDR3 is 16 amino acids long. The CDR3 spells CAISGGEGMAEQPQHF. The CDR3 nucleotides read TGTGCCATCAGTGGCGGGGAGGGGATGGCAGAACAGCCCCAGCATTTT.

The rearrangement uses TRBV6-5 and TRBJ1-1; D unresolved. Germline V gives CDR1 MNHEY, CDR2 SVGAGI. The V and J ends lost 10 bases and 5 bases respectively, with 11 bases between them. This CDR3 is 11 amino acids long. The CDR3 is CATHLRTEAFF. For the CDR3, the DNA is TGTGCCACCCATCTTCGGACTGAAGCTTTCTTT.

The rearrangement joins TRBV7-2 to TRBJ1-5, with D unresolved. The germline CDR1 and CDR2 sequences are SGHTA and FQGNSA. Trimming removed 4 bases from V and 6 bases from J, with 25 bases in between. The CDR3 runs 18 residues. The CDR3 region has the DNA TGTGCCAGCAGCTCCTACCCTTTCCGAACGGTTGGGGTTCAGCCCCAGCATTTT. Its protein product is CASSSYPFRTVGVQPQHF.

The CDR3 DNA is TGTGCCAGCAGTTTAGCGCACGGCGGGGAGCTGTTTTTT. Protein sequence: CASSLAHGGELFF. The chain links TRBV12-3 or TRBV12-4 to TRBJ2-2; no firm D call. V was pared by 0 bases and J by 7 bases, with 6 bases between. This CDR3 contains 13 residues.

The rearrangement joins TRBV27 to TRBJ1-2, with 7 nucleotides matching TRBD1. Germline V lookup: CDR1 MNHEY, CDR2 SMNVEV (reference sequence). The CDR3 is 17 residues long. Trimming at V came to 5 bases and at J to 4 bases, leaving 16 bases not matched to a gene. DNA for the CDR3: TGTGCCAGCAGTCCCATGGAATCCGGGGACAGTGGCTATGGCTACACCTTC. Its translation is CASSPMESGDSGYGYTF.

This chain uses TRBV6-1 with TRBJ1-1; TRBD1 matches 7 bases. V shed 10 bases and J 3 bases; nucleotides not matched to a gene: 11. The CDR3 totals 14 residues. In germline, CDR1 is MNHNS, CDR2 SASEGT. CDR3 DNA sequence: TGTGCCACCCTAGGGCAGGGGGGTCACACTGAAGCTTTCTTT. It is translated as CATLGQGGHTEAFF.

The chain is built from TRBV6-5 and TRBJ2-1, with 14 bases that match TRBD2. CDR1 and CDR2 from the germline V gene are MNHEY and SVGAGI. The CDR3 totals 20 residues. The junction had 12 bases not matched to a gene; V was cut back by 2 bases and J by 3 bases. The CDR3 DNA sequence: TGTGCCAGCAGTTACCATACTTATGGGACTAGCGGGGGAATCTACAATGAGCAGTTCTTC. Encoded protein: CASSYHTYGTSGGIYNEQFF.

A single count supports this clonotype. V is TRBV14 and J is TRBJ2-2; D gene ambiguous. The CDR3 has 19 amino acids. The germline CDR1 and CDR2 sequences are SGHDN and FVKESK. The ends were cut back, 11 bases at V and 7 bases at J, with 35 bases in the middle. CDR3 coding DNA: TGTGCCCCCCCTCCCCGCCCCTCGGATCTTAGAAGGGCCGGCGGGGAGCTGTTTTTT. Translated, it gives CAPPPRPSDLRRAGGELFF.

This clonotype was counted between two and nine times. The genes are TRBV7-9 and TRBJ1-2; D call uncertain. CDR1 and CDR2 (germline): SEHNR, FQNEAQ (reference sequence). The CDR3 runs to 13 residues. With 4 bases removed from V and 5 bases from J, the gap between germline ends came to 11 bases. CDR3 DNA: TGTGCCAGCAGCTCAGGATTTGGGTATGGCTACACCTTC. Its translation: CASSSGFGYGYTF. Filled out from reference TRBV7-9 and TRBJ1-2, the complete variable domain reads DTGVSQNPRHKITKRGQNVTFRCDPISEHNRLYWYRQTLGQGPEFLTYFQNEAQLEKSRLLSDRFSAERPKGSFSTLEIQRTEQGDSAMYLCASSSGFGYGYTFGSGTRLTVV.

At least ten counts were recorded for this clonotype. This sequence joins TRBV19 and TRBJ1-1, with D possibly TRBD1 on 5 matching bases. V gave up 3 bases and J gave up 4 bases, with 12 bases separating them. The germline V gene has CDR1 LNHDA and CDR2 SQIVND (reference sequence). This CDR3 has 14 residues. CDR3 in DNA: TGTGCCAGTAGTATGCTACAGGTGGGCACTGAAGCTTTCTTT. Its translation: CASSMLQVGTEAFF.

This chain joins TRBV19 and TRBJ1-4; unclear D gene. The CDR3 covers 13 residues. Germline values: CDR1 LNHDA, CDR2 SQIVND (reference sequence). The ends were cut back, 4 bases at V and 11 bases at J, with 14 bases in the middle. The CDR3 sequence: CASSTGPVGKLFF. CDR3 DNA sequence: TGTGCCAGTAGTACCGGGCCCGTTGGGAAACTGTTTTTT.

This clonotype was counted a few times. The chain is built from TRBV19 and TRBJ2-5, with D unclear. Looked up from germline, CDR1 is LNHDA and CDR2 is SQIVND (reference sequence). Trimming removed 6 bases at V and 2 bases at J, with 16 bases between. This CDR3 has 15 amino acids. The CDR3 protein is CASRADGQNQETQYF. CDR3 DNA: TGTGCCAGTAGGGCGGACGGTCAAAATCAAGAGACCCAGTACTTC.

The gene calls are TRBV12-3 or TRBV12-4 and TRBJ2-7; the D gene could be TRBD1 or TRBD2 (5 bases each). The CDR3 extends over 14 amino acids. Trimming left V 6 bases short and J 5 bases short, with 17 bases between. The chain's CDR3 is CASRPGRGFNEQYF. The CDR3 nucleotides read TGTGCCAGCAGGCCGGGACGAGGGTTCAACGAGCAGTACTTC.

This clonotype was found many times. The chain employs TRBV12-3 or TRBV12-4 and TRBJ1-4, with D maybe TRBD1 (6 bases). This CDR3 contains 13 residues. Trimming took 3 bases from V and 11 from J, leaving 13 bases between them. The CDR3 loop reads CASSFGSDRKLFF. DNA for the CDR3: TGTGCCAGCAGTTTCGGCAGCGACAGGAAACTGTTTTTT.

The rearrangement uses TRBV6-5 and TRBJ1-1; 8 positions match TRBD1. The CDR3 is 18 residues long. Germline V lookup: CDR1 MNHEY, CDR2 SVGAGI. Trimming took 1 base from V and 0 from J; bases not matched to a gene: 10. The CDR3: CASSYLWTGPGLNTEAFF. The CDR3 bases are TGTGCCAGCAGTTACTTGTGGACAGGGCCGGGGCTGAACACTGAAGCTTTCTTT.

The V gene is TRBV7-6, the J gene TRBJ1-2; 7 positions match TRBD1. The J segment lost 4 bases and the V segment lost 5 bases, leaving 4 bases of the junction unmatched. Germline loops: CDR1 SGHVS, CDR2 FNYEAQ. The CDR3 is 13 amino acids. DNA of the CDR3: TGTGCCAGCAGCACCGGACAGGTCTATGGCTACACCTTC. Translating it yields CASSTGQVYGYTF.

At least ten counts were recorded for this clonotype. The genes are TRBV7-8 and TRBJ1-2; possible D gene TRBD1, 5 bases. V shed 1 base and J shed 6 bases, with 12 bases lying between them. CDR1 and CDR2 (germline): SGHVS, FQNEAQ. The CDR3 has 14 amino acids. The CDR3 reads CASSLGGRDDGYTF. In DNA form, the CDR3 reads TGTGCCAGCAGCTTAGGCGGCAGGGACGATGGCTACACCTTC.

The chain employs TRBV29-1 and TRBJ1-1, with D unclear. CDR3 length equals 13 residues. Trimming stripped 2 bases from V and 0 bases from J, with 7 bases between. The V gene's germline CDR1 is SQVTM and CDR2 ANQGSEA. This CDR3 is CSVESRLNTEAFF. CDR3 in DNA: TGCAGCGTTGAAAGCCGCCTGAACACTGAAGCTTTCTTT.

The chain uses TRBV7-8 and TRBJ2-1; D is unresolved. The germline CDR1 and CDR2 sequences are SGHVS and FQNEAQ. Trimming removed 5 bases at V and 7 bases at J, with 15 bases between. The CDR3 has 14 amino acids. Here the CDR3 DNA reads TGTGCCAGCAGCCGAAGTTCGGTGGGGAATGAGCAGTTCTTC. The encoded protein is CASSRSSVGNEQFF.

The chain combines TRBV7-9 with TRBJ2-6; TRBD1 is a possible D gene (6 bases). The CDR3 loop spans 17 amino acids. Germline V gene data show CDR1 as SEHNR and CDR2 as FQNEAQ (reference sequence). V was shortened by 1 base and J by 3 bases, with 13 bases between the two germline ends. The CDR3 loop reads CASSLVDTGLGANVLTF. As DNA, the CDR3 is TGTGCCAGCAGCTTAGTTGACACAGGGCTTGGGGCCAACGTCCTGACTTTC. The full variable domain, in which reference TRBV7-9 and TRBJ2-6 provide the parts outside the CDR3, is DTGVSQNPRHKITKRGQNVTFRCDPISEHNRLYWYRQTLGQGPEFLTYFQNEAQLEKSRLLSDRFSAERPKGSFSTLEIQRTEQGDSAMYLCASSLVDTGLGANVLTFGAGSRLTVL.

The rearrangement joins TRBV6-2 or TRBV6-3 to TRBJ2-5; perhaps TRBD2 as D (5 bases). This CDR3 has 15 residues. Germline V gives CDR1 MNHEY, CDR2 SVGEGT. V was cut by 4 bases and J by 2 bases, with 14 bases left in between. Written as DNA, the CDR3 is TGTGCCAGCAGTTCTTGGGAGCGACCTCAAGAGACCCAGTACTTC. Encoded protein: CASSSWERPQETQYF.

This clonotype has a handful of counts. This chain uses TRBV19 with TRBJ1-1; D remains ambiguous. V lost 8 bases and J 1 base, leaving 5 bases between the germline ends. Germline V gives CDR1 LNHDA, CDR2 SQIVND (reference sequence). This CDR3 has 11 residues. The CDR3 here is CASGWNTEAFF. DNA for the CDR3: TGTGCCAGTGGATGGAACACTGAAGCTTTCTTT.

Turning to this clonotype: Germline and junction disagree at one end, which may indicate a read error. The chain has TRBV28 and TRBJ1-4; 7 bases match TRBD1. The V gene's germline CDR1 is MDHEN and CDR2 SYDVKM. CDR3 length: 16 residues. The CDR3 sequence is CASRKGTEPTHEKLFF. In DNA, the CDR3 is TGTGCCAGCAGAAAAGGGACAGAGCCAACTCATGAAAAACTGTTTTTT.

This clonotype has ten or more counts. As DNA, the CDR3 is TGTGCCAGCAGCTGGCCCACAGGTCAAGTGAACACTGAAGCTTTCTTT. Its translation is CASSWPTGQVNTEAFF. This chain uses TRBV7-9 with TRBJ1-1; TRBD1 is a possible D gene (5 bases). Germline assignment: CDR1 SEHNR and CDR2 FQNEAQ (reference sequence). V lost 4 bases and J lost 0, with 15 bases in between. CDR3 size: 16 residues.

The chain is built from TRBV4-3 and TRBJ2-5, with D possibly TRBD2 on 7 matching bases. The CDR3 extends over 16 amino acids. V was cut by 1 base and J by 4 bases, with 16 bases left in between. Germline lookup yields CDR1 LGHNA and CDR2 YSLEER. Written as DNA, the CDR3 is TGCGCCAGCAGCCAAGGAATCGTGGGGGGGCGAGAGACCCAGTACTTC. Protein product: CASSQGIVGGRETQYF.

CDR3 sequence (DNA): TGCAGTGCGGCGAGGGGGGGCGGGGAGCTGTTTTTT. Protein sequence: CSAARGGGELFF. The chain recombines TRBV20-1 with TRBJ2-2, with TRBD2 as a possible D gene (7 bases). The CDR3 is 12 residues long. V was clipped by 6 bases and J by 7 bases, with 12 bases between them. Germline V lookup: CDR1 DFQATT, CDR2 SNEGSKA (reference sequence).